Listed below are T cell receptor beta chains from one sample, sequenced in a study of cytomegalovirus exposure and HLA in healthy donors. Measured with immunoSEQ multiplex PCR; TCRdb has only the in-frame clones, and not every one. The sample lists around 170,000 clones, about 80% occurring once. Input material: PBMCs. The receptors shown here come from a woman aged 30 to 39 in good health and CMV-seronegative. The CDR3 runs from the conserved cysteine through the conserved F or W. A D gene is named only where the DNA matches it firmly. Only some rows state a clone size, as once, few, many or a class for expanded clones.

CDR3 DNA	CDR3 protein	D gene	clone size	V gene	J gene
TGTGCCAGCAGGAATCGACTAGCGGGGGAGGGGGAGCAGTACTTC	CASRNRLAGEGEQYF	TRBD2	-	TRBV2	TRBJ2-7
TGCGCCAGCAAGGGACAGGGGGGGTCTTATGGCTACACCTTC	CASKGQGGSYGYTF	TRBD1	once	TRBV23-1	TRBJ1-2
TGCAGCGCAGGGCGGGGGGCAGGAGAGACCCAGTACTTC	CSAGRGAGETQYF	TRBD2	few	TRBV29-1	TRBJ2-5
TGCAGCGTACGACAGGGGACGGGGAACACTGAAGCTTTCTTT	CSVRQGTGNTEAFF	TRBD1	-	TRBV29-1	TRBJ1-1
TGTGCCAGCAGCTATAGGATGGGCAGCTCCCCCGGTGGCTACACCTTC	CASSYRMGSSPGGYTF	-	-	TRBV7-2	TRBJ1-2
TGTGCCAGCAGTAATGGGGTCGGGATGTACAATGAGCAGTTCTTC	CASSNGVGMYNEQFF	-	once	TRBV7-6	TRBJ2-1
TGTGCCAGCAGCTTAAGGGGGACAGGGACTGACGAGCAGTACTTC	CASSLRGTGTDEQYF	TRBD1	-	TRBV7-3	TRBJ2-7
TGTGCCAGCAGCAGGGCGGGCCCCGAAGGGACCCAGTACTTC	CASSRAGPEGTQYF	-	few	TRBV7-7	TRBJ2-5
TGTGCCTGGAGTGGGGAGACTAGCGGGTTAACCCAAGAGACCCAGTACTTC	CAWSGETSGLTQETQYF	TRBD2	once	TRBV30	TRBJ2-5
TGCGCCAGCAGCCCCAATCGGGGGGTCTTTAGCAATCAGCCCCAGCATTTT	CASSPNRGVFSNQPQHF	-	-	TRBV4-1	TRBJ1-5
TGCGCCAGCAGCCAAGGGACAGGGGTTGATGAAAAACTGTTTTTT	CASSQGTGVDEKLFF	TRBD1	-	TRBV4-3	TRBJ1-4
TGTGCCAGCAGTGACCCCCGGGTGGCAGAGACCCACACAGATACGCAGTATTTT	CASSDPRVAETHTDTQYF	-	-	TRBV6-4	TRBJ2-3
TGTGCCAGCAGCCCGAGGGGGGGGCCCTTTACCTACGAGCAGTACTTC	CASSPRGGPFTYEQYF	-	-	TRBV5-6	TRBJ2-7
TGTGCCAGCAGTGGGACTAGCGGGTCCTACGAGCAGTACTTC	CASSGTSGSYEQYF	TRBD2	-	TRBV2	TRBJ2-7
TGCGCCAGCAGCTTGTTGCCGGCGGGGGGGGCCAATGAGCAGTTCTTC	CASSLLPAGGANEQFF	TRBD2	-	TRBV5-1	TRBJ2-1
TGTGCCAGCAGCGATGCTGATCCAGGGGGCCTGCGTCGCACTGAAGCTTTCTTT	CASSDADPGGLRRTEAFF	TRBD1	once	TRBV7-9	TRBJ1-1
TGTGCCAGCAGTGAACAAGCGGGGTCCGACTACAATGAGCAGTTCTTC	CASSEQAGSDYNEQFF	TRBD2	-	TRBV2	TRBJ2-1
TGTGCCAGCAGCCCCACAGGGGCTGGGTCACCCCTCCACTTT	CASSPTGAGSPLHF	TRBD1	-	TRBV7-3	TRBJ1-6
TGTGCCAGTACCCCGGGGTTTATGAACACTGAAGCTTTCTTT	CASTPGFMNTEAFF	-	-	TRBV19	TRBJ1-1
TGTGCCAGCAGCCATAGGACAGGACCGGCACTGTTTTTT	CASSHRTGPALFF	TRBD1	-	TRBV7-8	TRBJ1-4
TGTGCCAGCAGACACAGGGCGAGCAATCAGCCCCAGCATTTT	CASRHRASNQPQHF	-	-	TRBV27	TRBJ1-5
TGTGCCAGCAGTGAATTTCTGGTGACAGGGGACCACTCTGGGGCCAACGTCCTGACTTTC	CASSEFLVTGDHSGANVLTF	TRBD1	-	TRBV2	TRBJ2-6
TGTGCCAGCAGCCCTGGGACAGGTAAAGAGACCCAGTACTTC	CASSPGTGKETQYF	-	-	TRBV12-1	TRBJ2-5
TGTGCCAGCAGCTTAAGCGGTGAGGGCTCTGGAAACACCATATATTTT	CASSLSGEGSGNTIYF	-	-	TRBV7-2	TRBJ1-3
TGTGCCAGCAGCGCCCAACCACAGGAGACTTCCCAAGAGACCCAGTACTTC	CASSAQPQETSQETQYF	-	once	TRBV9	TRBJ2-5
TGCGCCAGCAGAACAGTAGCGGGGAACACCGGGGAGCTGTTTTTT	CASRTVAGNTGELFF	TRBD2	-	TRBV5-1	TRBJ2-2
TGTGCCAGCAGCTTCCGGAGCGCAGATACGCAGTATTTT	CASSFRSADTQYF	-	-	TRBV7-6	TRBJ2-3